This T cell receptor (beta chain) was sequenced for a study of T cell changes during pregnancy in multiple sclerosis. Method: immunoSEQ multiplex PCR; TCRdb's copy keeps in-frame clones and lacks some. This sample has more than 80,000 clones, with 90% to 95% found just once. This clone was seen a single time. In germline, CDR1 is SNHLY, CDR2 FYNNEI. V lost 5 bases, J lost 8 bases, and 14 bases lay in between. The CDR3 contains 13 residues. This material consisted of peripheral blood, taken in the second trimester of pregnancy. The chain carries TRBV2 and TRBJ2-3, with a weak D call TRBD1 (6 bases). This TCR was recovered from a female donor with multiple sclerosis, enrolled in a pregnancy study. CDR3 residues: CASSQGPGATQYF. The CDR3 DNA is TGTGCCAGCAGTCAGGGGCCGGGTGCTACGCAGTATTTT.